This T cell receptor (beta chain) derives from a study of cytomegalovirus exposure and HLA in healthy donors. Notes on the study in general: No immune exposure information besides CMV serostatus was available. The presence/absence work took it that sequencing depth was about the same across donors.

Germline CDR1 and CDR2: MGHRA and YSYEKL. CDR3 length: 16 residues. Trimming left V 6 bases short and J 2 bases short, with 17 bases between. Notes on this clone: The antigen is not known.

The PCR used 60 Vbeta and 13 Jbeta primers. Method: immunoSEQ multiplex PCR; TCRdb's copy keeps in-frame clones and lacks some. The data hold fewer than 200,000 clones, with around 76% observed a single time. The chain recombines TRBV4-1 with TRBJ1-5; D gene unclear. Sequencing was done on a sample of PBMCs. This TCR was sampled from a girl aged 5 to 17 in good health and CMV-seropositive. The CDR3 nucleotides are TGCGCCAGCAGACCAGTGGCACAGCGGCGCAATCAGCCCCAGCATTTT. Translation gives CASRPVAQRRNQPQHF.